Listed here is a single T cell receptor beta chain. This specimen comes from a study of blood T cell repertoires in COVID-19. Whole-study context: Samples came from the United States, Italy and Spain, spanning acute and convalescent COVID-19.

Study processing details: How many nucleated cells were present was estimated from reference gene primer amplification. Profiling relied on immunoSEQ multiplex PCR, and the TCRdb table lists in-frame clones only, not all of them. That table supplies the V and J calls and clone size; D and trimming were determined from the DNA. The sample contains more than 100,000 clones, 84% of which appear only once. The CDR3 is 13 amino acids. Trimming removed 4 bases from V and 9 bases from J; junction bases left unmatched: 4. Germline V gives CDR1 SGHNT, CDR2 YENEEA. The TCR was taken from a human donor in a cohort sampled during active or convalescent COVID-19. The chain recombines TRBV11-3 with TRBJ2-1, with 9 bases aligning to TRBD2. The sample taken for sequencing was peripheral blood. The CDR3 loop is CASSSRSGGEQFF. The CDR3, as DNA: TGTGCCAGCAGCTCCCGTAGCGGGGGTGAGCAGTTCTTC.